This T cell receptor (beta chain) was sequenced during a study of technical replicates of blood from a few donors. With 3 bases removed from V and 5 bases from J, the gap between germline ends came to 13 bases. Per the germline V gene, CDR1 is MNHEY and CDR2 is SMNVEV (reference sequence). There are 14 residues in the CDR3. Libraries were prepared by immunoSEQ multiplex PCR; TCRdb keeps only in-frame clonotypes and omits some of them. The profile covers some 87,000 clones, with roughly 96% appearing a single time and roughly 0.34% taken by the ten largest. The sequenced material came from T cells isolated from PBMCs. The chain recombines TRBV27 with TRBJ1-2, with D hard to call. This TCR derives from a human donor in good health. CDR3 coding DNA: TGTGCCAGCAGTTTGACGGAGCATGGATATGGCTACACCTTC. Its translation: CASSLTEHGYGYTF.